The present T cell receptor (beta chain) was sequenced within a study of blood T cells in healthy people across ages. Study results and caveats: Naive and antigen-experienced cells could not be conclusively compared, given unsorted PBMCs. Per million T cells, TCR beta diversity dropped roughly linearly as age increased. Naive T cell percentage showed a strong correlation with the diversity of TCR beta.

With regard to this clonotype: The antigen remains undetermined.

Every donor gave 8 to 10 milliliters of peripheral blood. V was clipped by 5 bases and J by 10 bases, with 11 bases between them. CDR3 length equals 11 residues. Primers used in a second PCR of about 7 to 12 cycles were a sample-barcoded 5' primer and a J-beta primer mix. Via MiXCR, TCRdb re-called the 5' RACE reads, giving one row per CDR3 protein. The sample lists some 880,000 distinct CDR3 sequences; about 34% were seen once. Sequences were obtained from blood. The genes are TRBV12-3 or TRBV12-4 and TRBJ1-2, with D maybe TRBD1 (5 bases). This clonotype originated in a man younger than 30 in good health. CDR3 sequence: CASSLGTLYTF. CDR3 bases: TGTGCCAGCAGTCTGGGGACTCTCTACACCTTC.